The clone carrying this TCR beta chain occurred a few times. The antigen is unknown. Donors in the study were healthy people who gave bone marrow. The data belong to a study of cytomegalovirus exposure and HLA in healthy donors. PCR involved 60 Vbeta and 13 Jbeta primers. Assay used: immunoSEQ multiplex PCR; TCRdb lists only in-frame clones, some missing. Of 100,000 to 150,000 clones in the sample, roughly 88% were seen once. V gave up 5 bases and J gave up 2 bases; unmatched junction bases: 7. This CDR3 spans 16 amino acids. Germline CDR1 reads SGHAT; CDR2 reads FQDESV (reference sequence). Study outcomes and limitations: The study dropped some indistinguishable V segments, TRBV6-2 and TRBV6-3 among them.

The origin of this receptor is a boy aged 5 to 17 in good health and CMV-seronegative. Material for sequencing was PBMCs. The chain combines TRBV11-1 with TRBJ2-4; TRBD1 agrees at 9 bases. Here the CDR3 DNA reads TGTGCCAGCAGCCTCGGGACAGGGCAAACCAAAAACATTCAGTACTTC. It codes for CASSLGTGQTKNIQYF.